This T cell receptor beta chain was sequenced for a study of blood T cell repertoires in COVID-19 (TCRdb year 2020). About the study as a whole: The collaborator samples originated in the United States, Italy and Spain and spanned the acute and convalescent phases of COVID-19. Subjects who had been exposed to COVID-19, were actively infected with it, or had recovered from it provided the deeply sampled blood TCRbeta repertoires that made up the dataset. A freely available public database, intended as a resource for researchers studying the immune response to SARS-CoV-2, is where the repertoires were released. A de-identified subject ID, COVID-19 status, age in years and sex were almost always included in the sample metadata. HLA class I and class II types, where available, came from metadata supplied by the sample provider rather than from assay-based typing. The samples were drawn from two sources: the first 160 participants of the ongoing ImmuneRACE study, and about 1,300 subjects contributed by 6 global collaborators. The prospective study material was composed of cDNA or gDNA derived from T cells, B-cell-depleted T cells, or PBMCs.

V loses 3 bases of germline sequence and J loses 5 bases, and the interval between the two ends is 21 bases. There are 16 amino acids in the CDR3, from cysteine to phenylalanine inclusive. Only the CDR3 DNA stays, 48 bases, in frame from base 1. CDR1 and CDR2 are drawn from the germline V gene: SGDLS, YYNGEE. TCRbeta CDR3 regions were amplified from genomic DNA using the immunoSEQ Assay, a bias-controlled multiplex PCR. Under the source paper's analysis protocol: Within the assay, amplification of reference gene primers was used to estimate how many nucleated cells each sample contained. Sequence reads were collapsed and filtered to measure the absolute abundance of every unique TCRbeta CDR3 rearrangement. For each sample, productive Simpson clonality was calculated as the square root of Simpson's diversity index over productive rearrangements. Here the immuneACCESS table is served through TCRdb, limited to in-frame sequences with V and J called. Missing clones are a known gap in these copies; in checked studies unresolved V genes cover under half, and the rest lacks a known reason. V and J calls and clone size follow that table, whereas D and trimming were derived from the DNA. The sample includes tens of thousands of clones, with 79% observed a single time. The ten largest clonotypes hold roughly 5% of the sample.

Whole blood was collected in K2EDTA tubes by collaborating institutions according to the institutions' own protocols. Collaborator samples were shipped for TCRbeta analysis as frozen whole blood, isolated PBMCs, or DNA extracted from either sample type. Comment on this clone: No cognate antigen has been identified for it. No much larger clone exists at a distance of one base, and base qualities are not known.

General findings and caveats noted by the study authors: Clinical and demographic metadata were provided uncurated, with the amount varying by source and participant.

Recombination connected TRBV9 to TRBJ2-7; the D gene is perhaps TRBD1, on 6 matching bases. The receptor was isolated from a woman of 80 years or more with active or convalescent COVID-19. Material for sequencing was peripheral blood. The nucleotide sequence reads as follows: TGTGCCAGCAGCGGACGACAGGACTGGGCCGGGAACGAGCAGTACTTC. Its product reads: CASSGRQDWAGNEQYF.